This T cell receptor (beta chain) was obtained from a study of OX40 agonist ivuxolimab in advanced cancers. Study-level information: Eligibility rules accepted prior anti-PD-1, anti-PD-L1 or anti-CTLA-4 therapy, and 35% to 40% had some.

Data came from immunoSEQ multiplex PCR; TCRdb stores just in-frame clones and leaves some out. The repertoire has 65,000 to 90,000 clones, about 91% of them found once; the top ten carry approximately 0.8%. Per germline, CDR1 LNHDA and CDR2 SQIVND (reference sequence). The CDR3 totals 12 residues. Losses at the gene ends were 10 bases for V and 5 bases for J; bases not matched to a gene: 7. No patient had autoimmune disease or received systemic immunosuppression. Study observations and caveats: Patients with a partial response at 0.1-3.0 mg/kg had among the lowest clonal expansion.

Worth noting for this clone: Its cognate antigen is unknown.

J is TRBJ1-2 and V is TRBV19, with 7 nucleotides matching TRBD1. The source of this sequence is an adult with an advanced solid tumor such as melanoma, head and neck, liver or kidney cancer. This specimen consisted of CD4+ or CD8+ T cells sorted from blood, obtained in a trial of the OX40 agonist ivuxolimab. The chain's CDR3 is CAIRQGEYGYTF. For the CDR3, the DNA is TGTGCCATTAGGCAGGGGGAATATGGCTACACCTTC.